This T cell receptor beta chain was recorded in a study of cytomegalovirus exposure and HLA in healthy donors. Study background: Falling in the Caucasian-associated ancestry cluster were about 80% of a few hundred genotyped donors.

Study outcomes and limitations: Productive rates of about 90% or about 30% were seen for most TCR beta V segments in an earlier analysis. An ancestry cluster, one associated with Asian ancestry, reportedly showed fewer N-insertions than the approximately 720-donor mean in a later analysis.

Researchers ran the PCR with 60 Vbeta and 13 Jbeta primers. Profiling relied on immunoSEQ multiplex PCR, and the TCRdb table lists in-frame clones only, not all of them. Reported are fewer than 250,000 clones; the ten largest clones contain about 0.9%. As to this clone: The antigen is undetermined.

The germline gives CDR1 SGHTS, CDR2 YDEGEE. This CDR3 has 17 amino acids. The V and J ends lost 2 bases and 5 bases, in that order; junction bases with no gene match: 15. Input material: PBMCs. This TCR came from a woman between 25 and 40 years old in good health and CMV-seropositive. This chain connects TRBV5-8 to TRBJ1-1; 7 nucleotides line up with TRBD1. DNA for the CDR3: TGTGCCAGCAGCTTTTGGACCGGGACAGAGTATGTGACTGAAGCTTTCTTT. As protein: CASSFWTGTEYVTEAFF.